This T cell receptor beta chain was obtained from a study of PD-L1 blockade in urothelial cancer. About the study: Blood analysis was done at 3 weeks (second dose) and 6 weeks after treatment began.

The CDR3 has 15 amino acids. CDR1 MNHNS and CDR2 SASEGT come from the germline V gene. V gave up 3 bases and J gave up 6 bases; unmatched junction bases: 7. About this clone itself: The antigen remains unidentified.

The sample's time point: pretreatment peripheral blood. Whole-study results and caveats: In blood at 3 weeks, tumor-associated clones expanded more among patients with durable benefit.

Sequenced by immunoSEQ multiplex PCR; TCRdb stores in-frame clones only, minus some. This sample carries under 55,000 clones, about 88% of them seen once, and the ten largest clones take about 25%. This chain joins TRBV6-1 and TRBJ2-7; 11 nucleotides line up with TRBD1. The TCR comes from a donor aged 40 or older with urothelial cancer. Material: PBMCs, obtained around atezolizumab (anti-PD-L1) treatment. The CDR3 region is CASSEGGQGGREQYF. The DNA for the CDR3 is TGTGCCAGCAGTGAGGGGGGACAGGGGGGCCGCGAGCAGTACTTC.